This T cell receptor (beta chain) was documented in a study of glioma-infiltrating T cells after dendritic cell vaccination. Across the study: Between about 2003 and 2013, patients got autologous tumor lysate-pulsed dendritic cell vaccines.

CDR3 length: 14 amino acids. Deletions cut 3 bases from V and 6 bases from J, with 14 bases between. Germline CDR1 SGHVS, CDR2 FQNEAQ. Time point of the sample: after dendritic cell vaccination, including at tumor progression/relapse. No glioblastoma patient carried an isocitrate dehydrogenase mutation. Using immunoSEQ multiplex PCR, the repertoire was profiled, and TCRdb retains in-frame clones only, with some absent. The repertoire holds 50,000 to 70,000 clones, with 70% to 85% as singletons. The TCR was taken from a human donor with glioblastoma. The chain links TRBV7-8 to TRBJ1-1; the D gene is possibly TRBD1 (6 bases). Specimen: blood, collected after dendritic cell vaccination. The chain's CDR3 is CASSFRTDLAEAFF. CDR3 nucleotides: TGTGCCAGCAGCTTCCGGACAGACCTCGCTGAAGCTTTCTTT.